This section outlines one TCR beta chain sequence together with its context. What it binds is not known. PCR amplification relied on 60 Vbeta primers (plus 13 Jbeta primers). Measured with immunoSEQ multiplex PCR; TCRdb has only the in-frame clones, and not every one. The sample has about 150,000 clones, about 68% seen once. Trimming pared 0 bases from V and 0 bases from J, leaving 9 bases between. Germline V lookup: CDR1 SGDLS, CDR2 YYNGEE. CDR3 length: 16 amino acids. This specimen belongs to a study of cytomegalovirus exposure and HLA in healthy donors. Study-wide points: According to an earlier analysis, most TCR beta V segments yielded productive rearrangements about 87% or about 30% of the time.

The clonotype originates from a man younger than 30 in good health and CMV-seronegative. The chain couples TRBV9 to TRBJ2-2; D gene ambiguous. The sample consisted of PBMCs. The CDR3 nucleotides are TGTGCCAGCAGCGTAGCGCCCGGGTCGAACACCGGGGAGCTGTTTTTT. It is translated as CASSVAPGSNTGELFF.